This record covers a single T cell receptor (beta chain). Its antigen is unknown. This CDR3 has 17 amino acids. The V gene's germline CDR1 is MDHEN and CDR2 SYDVKM. V lost 2 bases, J lost 10 bases, and 12 bases stayed unmatched. This sample stems from a study of T cell responses to AZD1222 COVID-19 vaccine. The table came from immunoSEQ multiplex PCR; TCRdb's copy has only in-frame clones and leaves some out. Of some 140,000 clones listed, about 80% are singletons. Findings and caveats of the study: Repertoires in all cases were sampled only once the peak T cell response had passed.

The chain links TRBV28 to TRBJ1-6, with 9 nucleotides matching TRBD1. The input for sequencing was peripheral blood, taken on day 0 of AZD1222 vaccination. The TCR originated in an adult in good health. The CDR3 nucleotides are TGTGCCAGCAGTTTAGCCCTCTCAACAGGGGGCATCTCACCCCTCCACTTT. It codes for CASSLALSTGGISPLHF.